These 13 T cell receptor beta chains originate from one sample sequenced in a study of tumor and adjacent non-tumor tissue in lung cancer. TCRbeta libraries were built with three rounds of nested PCR, modified from ARM-PCR. One entry per CDR3 protein, called by TCRdb with MiXCR from the multiplex PCR reads. The top ten clones hold about a quarter of a sample with almost 75,000 distinct CDR3 sequences, 55% to 70% of them seen once. No cell sorting was done before RNA was extracted from the tissue. This non-tumor lung sample came from over 3 cm beyond the tumor edge. The sequencing sample was made of distant non-tumor lung tissue. The receptors here all came from a woman aged 50 to 65 with non-small cell lung cancer.

With respect to this clonotype: A much larger clone differs from this one at a single base, so this may be a read error. This chain connects TRBV29-1 to TRBJ2-7; 9 bases are shared with TRBD1. The CDR3 extends over 14 amino acids. CDR1 and CDR2 (germline): SQVTM, ANQGSEA. The CDR3 bases are TGCAACGTTGAAGATAGAGGACAGGGGAGTAAGCAGTACTTC. Protein product: CNVEDRGQGSKQYF.

Note on this clonotype: This clone may be a read error of a much larger clone one base away. J is TRBJ2-3 and V is TRBV6-2 or TRBV6-3, with 12 bases matching TRBD2. In germline, CDR1 is MNHEY, CDR2 SVGEGT. The CDR3 contains 13 residues. The CDR3 region is CASGRLAGDTKYF. The CDR3, as DNA: TGTGCCAGCGGGAGACTAGCGGGAGATACGAAGTATTTT.

The table lists this clonotype with a few counts. J is TRBJ2-7 and V is TRBV20-1, with unresolved D. This CDR3 contains 15 residues. V was trimmed by 0 bases and J by 3 bases, leaving 15 bases between them. Per the germline V gene, CDR1 is DFQATT and CDR2 is SNEGSKA (reference sequence). Here the CDR3 reads CSARDQGIGLYEQYF. Here the CDR3 DNA reads TGCAGTGCTAGAGATCAAGGGATTGGGCTCTACGAGCAGTACTTC.

The count of this clonotype is one. Relative to the germline gene, one junction end is altered; a read error may explain this. The chain links TRBV11-2 to TRBJ1-1; D is uncertain. Germline CDR1 is SGHAT and CDR2 is FQNNGV. The CDR3 is made up of 16 amino acids. DNA for the CDR3: TGTGCCAACAGCTTACGAGTCGGCCGTGGAGATATTGAAGCTTTCTTT. It is translated as CANSLRVGRGDIEAFF.

About this clonotype itself: This may be a read error: a much more frequent sequence differs by one nucleotide. The chain links TRBV4-3 to TRBJ2-7; 8 nucleotides align to TRBD1. V lost 4 bases and J lost 4; bases outside the gene matches: 12. Germline V gives CDR1 LGHNA, CDR2 YSLEER. This CDR3 has 16 amino acids. CDR3 sequence: CASSLGYGQGEYEQYF. CDR3 DNA sequence: TGCGCCAGCAGCCTCGGGTACGGACAGGGAGAGTACGAGCAGTACTTC.

In this sample, this clonotype turned up a few times. The chain recombines TRBV7-9 with TRBJ2-3, with D hard to call. This CDR3 is built from 13 residues. Per germline, CDR1 SEHNR and CDR2 FQNEAQ (reference sequence). Deletions cut 2 bases from V and 6 bases from J, with 9 bases between. The chain's CDR3 is CASSLPGADTQYF. In DNA form, the CDR3 reads TGTGCCAGCAGCTTACCCGGAGCGGATACGCAGTATTTT. Complete variable domain (other parts from reference TRBV7-9 and TRBJ2-3): DTGVSQNPRHKITKRGQNVTFRCDPISEHNRLYWYRQTLGQGPEFLTYFQNEAQLEKSRLLSDRFSAERPKGSFSTLEIQRTEQGDSAMYLCASSLPGADTQYFGPGTRLTVL.

Turning to this clonotype: It may be a read error: a sequence one base away is much more abundant. This chain connects TRBV12-3 or TRBV12-4 to TRBJ2-1; 10 nucleotides line up with TRBD2. The CDR3 sequence is 16 residues long. The CDR3 nucleotides are TGTGCCTGCAGTTCCTACGGGACTAGCGCTGACAATGAGCAGTTCTTC. It encodes CACSSYGTSADNEQFF.

About this clonotype itself: A much larger clone is a single base away; this may be a read error. The V and J genes are TRBV4-1 and TRBJ2-2; 8 bases match TRBD1. This CDR3 contains 18 residues. V lost 8 bases and J lost 4; bases outside the gene matches: 18. Germline V gives CDR1 MGHRA, CDR2 YSYEKL. CDR3 nucleotides: TGCGCCAGCGACGATAGGGGGAGAGGACAGGGATTCACCGGGGAGCTGTTTTTT. Residues: CASDDRGRGQGFTGELFF.

To note about this clonotype: Because the CDR3 is missing its conserved closing phenylalanine or tryptophan, this is likely a read error. Because the CDR3's place on the DNA is in doubt, the DNA is left out and the CDR3 is given as listed by TCRdb. The V and J genes are TRBV11-1 and TRBJ1-1. The CDR3 totals 15 residues, both ends included. CDR1 and CDR2 (germline): SGHAT, FQDESV (reference sequence). This CDR3 reads CASSSDTGEDTESFS.

Comment on this clonotype: The junction departs from germline at one end; a sequencing error may be responsible. The V call is TRBV4-3, the J call TRBJ2-5, with D unclear. Germline V gene sequence: CDR1 LGHNA, CDR2 YSLEER. CDR3 length: 13 amino acids. The CDR3 DNA sequence: TGCGCCAGCAGCTTAGAGGAATATAGGACCCAGTGCTTC. It encodes CASSLEEYRTQCF.

This clonotype showed up many times. V gene TRBV10-3 combines with J gene TRBJ2-7; a possible D gene is TRBD1 (5 bases). CDR3 length: 16 residues. CDR1 and CDR2 (germline): ENHRY, SYGVKD. V lost 4 bases to trimming and J lost 4 bases, with 20 bases between them. The CDR3 loop reads CAISGNQGSPAYEQYF. In nucleotides, the CDR3 is TGTGCCATCAGTGGTAACCAGGGTAGTCCGGCTTACGAGCAGTACTTC.

The chain links TRBV30 to TRBJ1-6; no definite D call. Trimming left V 3 bases short and J 9 bases short, with 12 bases between. Germline loops: CDR1 GTSNPN, CDR2 SVGIG (reference sequence). CDR3 length: 13 residues. CDR3 sequence reads: CAWSGRVGSPLHF. The CDR3 coding sequence is TGTGCCTGGAGCGGACGGGTTGGTTCACCCCTCCACTTT.

A word on this clonotype: Since a much larger clone is just one base distant, this may be a read error. This chain uses TRBV4-1 with TRBJ2-1, with D perhaps matching TRBD1 or TRBD2 (5 bases each). This CDR3 comprises 18 residues. Germline V gene lookup returns CDR1 MGHRA and CDR2 YSYEKL. CDR3 sequence: CTSSQVGESLVWPNEQFF. The CDR3 region has the DNA TGCACCAGCAGCCAAGTGGGGGAATCGTTAGTCTGGCCCAATGAGCAGTTCTTC.